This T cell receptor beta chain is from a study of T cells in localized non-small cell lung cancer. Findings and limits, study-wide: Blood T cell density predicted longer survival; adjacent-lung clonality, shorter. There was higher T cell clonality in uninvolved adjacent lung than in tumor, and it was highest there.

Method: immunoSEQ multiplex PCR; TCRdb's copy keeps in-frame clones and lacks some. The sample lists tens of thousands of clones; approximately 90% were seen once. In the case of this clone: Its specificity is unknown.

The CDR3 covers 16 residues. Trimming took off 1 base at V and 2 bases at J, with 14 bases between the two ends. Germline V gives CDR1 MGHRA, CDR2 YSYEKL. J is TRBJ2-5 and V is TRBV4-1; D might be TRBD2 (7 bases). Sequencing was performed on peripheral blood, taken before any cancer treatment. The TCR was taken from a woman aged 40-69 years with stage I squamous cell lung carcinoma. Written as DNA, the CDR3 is TGCGCCAGCAGCCAAGGACGGGCGGGGGCACAAGAGACCCAGTACTTC. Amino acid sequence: CASSQGRAGAQETQYF.